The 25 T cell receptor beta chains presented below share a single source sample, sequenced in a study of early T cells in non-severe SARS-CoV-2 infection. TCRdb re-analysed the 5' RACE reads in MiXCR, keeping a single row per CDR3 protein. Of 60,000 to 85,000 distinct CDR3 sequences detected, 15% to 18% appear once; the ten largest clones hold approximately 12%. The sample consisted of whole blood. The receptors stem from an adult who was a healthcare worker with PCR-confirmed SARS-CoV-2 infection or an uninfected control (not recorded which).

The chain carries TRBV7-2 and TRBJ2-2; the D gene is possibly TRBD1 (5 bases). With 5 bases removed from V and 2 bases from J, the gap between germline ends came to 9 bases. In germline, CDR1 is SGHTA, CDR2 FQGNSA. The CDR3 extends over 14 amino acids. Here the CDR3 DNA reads TGTGCCAGCAGCCGCGACAGAAACACCGGGGAGCTGTTTTTT. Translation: CASSRDRNTGELFF. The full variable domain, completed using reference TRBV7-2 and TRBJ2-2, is GAGVSQSPSNKVTEKGKDVELRCDPISGHTALYWYRQSLGQGLEFLIYFQGNSAPDKSGLPSDRFSAERTGGSVSTLTIQRTQQEDSAVYLCASSRDRNTGELFFGEGSRLTVL.

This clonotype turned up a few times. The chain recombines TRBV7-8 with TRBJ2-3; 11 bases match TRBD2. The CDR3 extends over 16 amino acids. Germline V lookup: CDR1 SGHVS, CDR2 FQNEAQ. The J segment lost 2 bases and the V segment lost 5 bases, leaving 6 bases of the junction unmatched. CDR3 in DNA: TGTGCCAGCAGCCCTATAGCGGGGGGGTACACAGATACGCAGTATTTT. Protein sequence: CASSPIAGGYTDTQYF. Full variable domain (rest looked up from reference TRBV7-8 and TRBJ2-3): GAGVSQSPRYKVAKRGQDVALRCDPISGHVSLFWYQQALGQGPEFLTYFQNEAQLDKSGLPSDRFFAERPEGSVSTLKIQRTQQEDSAVYLCASSPIAGGYTDTQYFGPGTRLTVL.

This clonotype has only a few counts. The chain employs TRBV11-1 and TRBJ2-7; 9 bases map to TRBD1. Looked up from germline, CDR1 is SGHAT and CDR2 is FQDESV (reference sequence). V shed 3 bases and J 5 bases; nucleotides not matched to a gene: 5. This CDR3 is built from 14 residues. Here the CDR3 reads CASSFPGQGNEQYF. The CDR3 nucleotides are TGTGCCAGCAGCTTTCCGGGACAGGGCAACGAGCAGTACTTC.

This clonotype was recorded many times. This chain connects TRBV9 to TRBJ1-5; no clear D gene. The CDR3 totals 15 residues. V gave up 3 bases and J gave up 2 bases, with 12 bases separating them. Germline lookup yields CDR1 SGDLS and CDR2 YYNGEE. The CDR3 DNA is TGTGCCAGCAGCGCAAGTCCATGGGGCAATCAGCCCCAGCATTTT. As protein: CASSASPWGNQPQHF.

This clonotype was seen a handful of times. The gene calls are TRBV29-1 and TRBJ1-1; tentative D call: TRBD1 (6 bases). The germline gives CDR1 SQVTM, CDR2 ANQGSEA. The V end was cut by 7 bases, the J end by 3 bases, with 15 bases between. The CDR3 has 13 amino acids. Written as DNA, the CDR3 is TGCAGCGCCGGACAGACCTTGTACACTGAAGCTTTCTTT. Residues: CSAGQTLYTEAFF.

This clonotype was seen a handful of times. The CDR3 DNA reads TGTGCCACCAGTGTGGCTAGCGCAGAGACCCAGTACTTC. Translated, it gives CATSVASAETQYF. The chain couples TRBV24-1 to TRBJ2-5, with a weak D call TRBD2 (6 bases). With 5 bases removed from V and 4 bases from J, the gap between germline ends came to 10 bases. The CDR3 runs 13 residues. Per germline, CDR1 KGHDR and CDR2 SFDVKD.

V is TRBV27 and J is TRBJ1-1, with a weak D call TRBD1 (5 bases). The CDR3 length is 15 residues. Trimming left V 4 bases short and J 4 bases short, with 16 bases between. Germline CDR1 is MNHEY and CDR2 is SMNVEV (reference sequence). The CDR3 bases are TGTGCCAGCAGTTCCCTTTCGTCGGGGACCACTGAAGCTTTCTTT. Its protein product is CASSSLSSGTTEAFF.

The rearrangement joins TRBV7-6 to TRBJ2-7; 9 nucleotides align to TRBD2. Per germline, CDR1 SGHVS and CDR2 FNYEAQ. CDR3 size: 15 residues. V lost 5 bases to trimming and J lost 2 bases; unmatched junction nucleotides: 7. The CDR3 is CASSPSLAGTYEQYF. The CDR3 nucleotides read TGTGCCAGCAGCCCCAGTCTAGCGGGAACCTACGAGCAGTACTTC.

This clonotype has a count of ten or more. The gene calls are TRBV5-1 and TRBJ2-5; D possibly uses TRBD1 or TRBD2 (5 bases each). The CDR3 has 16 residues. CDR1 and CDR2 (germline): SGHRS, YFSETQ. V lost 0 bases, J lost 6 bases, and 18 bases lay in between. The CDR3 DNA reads TGCGCCAGCAGCTTGGCCCCGGCAGGGACCATCCAGACCCAGTACTTC. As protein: CASSLAPAGTIQTQYF.

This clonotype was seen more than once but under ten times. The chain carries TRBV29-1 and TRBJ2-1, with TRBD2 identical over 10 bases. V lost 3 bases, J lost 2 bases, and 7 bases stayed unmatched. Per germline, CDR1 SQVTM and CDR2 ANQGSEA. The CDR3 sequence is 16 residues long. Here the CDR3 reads CSVESRTSGAYNEQFF. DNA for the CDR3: TGCAGCGTTGAGTCGAGGACTAGCGGAGCCTACAATGAGCAGTTCTTC.

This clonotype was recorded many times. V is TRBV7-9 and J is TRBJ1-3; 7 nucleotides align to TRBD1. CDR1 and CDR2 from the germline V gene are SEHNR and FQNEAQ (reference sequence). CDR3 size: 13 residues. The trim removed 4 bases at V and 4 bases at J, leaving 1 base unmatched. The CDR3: CASSSDRGNTIYF. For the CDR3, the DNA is TGTGCCAGCAGCTCGGACAGGGGAAACACCATATATTTT.

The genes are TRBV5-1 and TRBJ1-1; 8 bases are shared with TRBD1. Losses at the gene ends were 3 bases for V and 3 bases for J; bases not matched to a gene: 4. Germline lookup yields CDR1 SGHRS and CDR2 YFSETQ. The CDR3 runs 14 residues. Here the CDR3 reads CASSSGQGDTEAFF. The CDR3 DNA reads TGCGCCAGCAGCTCCGGACAGGGAGACACTGAAGCTTTCTTT.

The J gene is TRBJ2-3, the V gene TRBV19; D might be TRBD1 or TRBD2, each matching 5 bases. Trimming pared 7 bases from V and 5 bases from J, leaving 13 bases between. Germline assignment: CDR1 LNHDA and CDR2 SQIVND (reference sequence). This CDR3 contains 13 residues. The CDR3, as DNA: TGTGCCAGTACGGGGCCCTTTGGAGATACGCAGTATTTT. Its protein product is CASTGPFGDTQYF.

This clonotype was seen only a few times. This chain's CDR3 is CAWARLDNEQFF. The DNA for the CDR3 is TGTGCCTGGGCCAGACTAGACAATGAGCAGTTCTTC. This sequence joins TRBV30 and TRBJ2-1, with D perhaps matching TRBD2 (6 bases). The CDR3 loop spans 12 amino acids. CDR1 is GTSNPN, CDR2 SVGIG, per germline (reference sequence). V gave up 5 bases and J gave up 5 bases, with 10 bases separating them. Together with reference TRBV30 and TRBJ2-1, the CDR3 gives the full variable domain: SQTIHQWPATLVQPVGSPLSLECTVEGTSNPNLYWYRQAAGRGLQLLFYSVGIGQISSEVPQNLSASRPQDRQFILSSKKLLLSDSGFYLCAWARLDNEQFFGPGTRLTVL.

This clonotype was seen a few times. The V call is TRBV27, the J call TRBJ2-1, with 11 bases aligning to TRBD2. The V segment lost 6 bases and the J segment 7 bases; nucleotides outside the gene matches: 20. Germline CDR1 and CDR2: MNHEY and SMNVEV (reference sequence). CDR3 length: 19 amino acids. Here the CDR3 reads CASSHDRLGLAGRGNEQFF. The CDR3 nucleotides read TGTGCCAGCAGCCACGACAGGTTAGGACTAGCGGGTCGGGGGAATGAGCAGTTCTTC.

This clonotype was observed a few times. The CDR3: CASSFTGTDGYTF. In DNA, the CDR3 is TGTGCCAGCAGCTTCACAGGAACTGATGGCTACACCTTC. The chain is built from TRBV7-3 and TRBJ1-2; D may be TRBD1 (5 bases). The germline V gene has CDR1 SGHTA and CDR2 FQGTGA. The CDR3 sequence is 13 residues long. Trimming left V 3 bases short and J 6 bases short, with 11 bases between.

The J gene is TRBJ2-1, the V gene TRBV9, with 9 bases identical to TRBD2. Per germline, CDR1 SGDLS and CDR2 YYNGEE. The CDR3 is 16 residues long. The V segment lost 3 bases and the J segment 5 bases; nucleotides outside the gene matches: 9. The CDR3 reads CASSEASSGANNEQFF. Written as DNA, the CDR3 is TGTGCCAGCAGCGAGGCCTCTAGCGGGGCCAACAATGAGCAGTTCTTC.

CDR3 protein: CSVVITGIYNEQFF. The DNA of the CDR3 is TGCAGCGTTGTCATTACCGGGATCTACAATGAGCAGTTCTTC. V and J are TRBV29-1 and TRBJ2-1; D perhaps matches TRBD2 (5 bases). V was shortened by 4 bases and J by 3 bases, with 13 bases between the two germline ends. The CDR3 runs to 14 residues. Germline assignment: CDR1 SQVTM and CDR2 ANQGSEA.

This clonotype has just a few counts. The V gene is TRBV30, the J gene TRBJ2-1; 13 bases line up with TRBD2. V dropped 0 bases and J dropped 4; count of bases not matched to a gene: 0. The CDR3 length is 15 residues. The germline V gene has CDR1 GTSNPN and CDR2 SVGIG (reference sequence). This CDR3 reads CAWSVLAGGYNEQFF. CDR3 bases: TGTGCCTGGAGTGTACTAGCGGGAGGGTACAATGAGCAGTTCTTC.

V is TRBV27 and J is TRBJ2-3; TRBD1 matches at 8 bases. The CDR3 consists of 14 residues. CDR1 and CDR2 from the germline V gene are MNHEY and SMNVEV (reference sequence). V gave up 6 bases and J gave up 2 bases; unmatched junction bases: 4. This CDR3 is CASSRDRSTDTQYF. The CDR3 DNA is TGTGCCAGCAGCCGGGACAGGTCCACAGATACGCAGTATTTT.

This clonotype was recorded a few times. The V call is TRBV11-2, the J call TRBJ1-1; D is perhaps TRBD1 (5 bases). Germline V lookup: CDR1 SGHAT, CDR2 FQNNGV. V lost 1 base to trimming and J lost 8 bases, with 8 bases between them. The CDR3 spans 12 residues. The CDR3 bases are TGTGCCAGCAGCTTAGGGCCAGGGGAAGCTTTCTTT. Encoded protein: CASSLGPGEAFF.

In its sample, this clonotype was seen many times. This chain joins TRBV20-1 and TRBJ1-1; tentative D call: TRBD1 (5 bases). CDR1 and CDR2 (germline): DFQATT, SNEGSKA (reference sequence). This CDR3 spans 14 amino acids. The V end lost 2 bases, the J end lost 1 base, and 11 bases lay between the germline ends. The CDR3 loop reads CSARIDSRNTEAFF. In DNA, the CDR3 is TGCAGTGCTAGAATCGACAGCCGGAACACTGAAGCTTTCTTT.

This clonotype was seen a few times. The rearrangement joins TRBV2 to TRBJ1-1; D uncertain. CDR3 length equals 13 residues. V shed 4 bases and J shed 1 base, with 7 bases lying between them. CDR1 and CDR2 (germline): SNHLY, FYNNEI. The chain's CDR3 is CASSVNRNTEAFF. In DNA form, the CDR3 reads TGTGCCAGCAGTGTTAACAGGAACACTGAAGCTTTCTTT.

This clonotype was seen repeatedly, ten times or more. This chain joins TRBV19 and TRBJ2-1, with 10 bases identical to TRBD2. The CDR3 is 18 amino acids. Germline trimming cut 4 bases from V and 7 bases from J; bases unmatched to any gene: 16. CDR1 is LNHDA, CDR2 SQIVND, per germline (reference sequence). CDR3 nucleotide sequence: TGTGCCAGTAGTAAAATACCGCCAGGAGCGGGGGGGCCTAATGAGCAGTTCTTC. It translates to CASSKIPPGAGGPNEQFF.

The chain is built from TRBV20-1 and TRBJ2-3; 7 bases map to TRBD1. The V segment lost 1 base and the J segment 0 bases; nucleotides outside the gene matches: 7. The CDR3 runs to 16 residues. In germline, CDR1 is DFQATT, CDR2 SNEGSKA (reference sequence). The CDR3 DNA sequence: TGCAGTGCTAGAGGGGGGACAGCCTTTAGCACAGATACGCAGTATTTT. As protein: CSARGGTAFSTDTQYF.